This T cell receptor (beta chain) originates from a study of CD8 T cells in ankylosing spondylitis. General study points: According to the report, clones linked to the disease were significantly enriched in matched synovial fluid samples taken from ankylosing spondylitis patients. Earlier studies detected some motif variants in reactive arthritis synovial fluid and blood. It appeared that ankylosing spondylitis blood was characterized by a TCR beta motif of seven or eight highly homologous variants. CD8+ disease-linked clones were present at relatively low frequencies in blood.

This clonotype was detected a few times. As yet, its antigen is unknown. The V gene lost 0 bases and the J gene lost 3 bases, with 9 bases spanning the gap. The CDR3 spans 14 residues. For TCR beta, libraries came from quantitative 5'-RACE with molecular barcodes. TCRdb analysed the 5' RACE reads with MiXCR anew, one entry per CDR3 protein. This table has some 840,000 distinct CDR3 sequences, roughly 12% appearing once. The TCR comes from a male donor with ankylosing spondylitis. The sample comprised blood, either unsorted or a sorted T cell fraction (not recorded which). The gene calls are TRBV12-3 or TRBV12-4 and TRBJ2-7; D uncertain. The CDR3 DNA is TGTGCCAGCAGTTTAGCTCCGCGGAGCTACGAGCAGTACTTC. This translates into CASSLAPRSYEQYF.